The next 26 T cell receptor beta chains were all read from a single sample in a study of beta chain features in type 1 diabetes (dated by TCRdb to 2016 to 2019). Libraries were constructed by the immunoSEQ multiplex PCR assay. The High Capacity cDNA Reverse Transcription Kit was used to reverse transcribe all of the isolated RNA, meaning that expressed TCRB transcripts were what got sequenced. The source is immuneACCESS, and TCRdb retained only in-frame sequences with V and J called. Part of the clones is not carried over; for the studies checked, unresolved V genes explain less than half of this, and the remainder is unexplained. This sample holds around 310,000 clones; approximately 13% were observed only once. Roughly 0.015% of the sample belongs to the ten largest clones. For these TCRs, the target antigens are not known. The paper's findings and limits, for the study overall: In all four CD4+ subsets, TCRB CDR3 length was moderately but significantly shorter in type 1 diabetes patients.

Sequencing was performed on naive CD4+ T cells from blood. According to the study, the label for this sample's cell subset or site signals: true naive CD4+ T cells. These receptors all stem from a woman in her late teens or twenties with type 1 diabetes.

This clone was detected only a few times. CDR3 in DNA: TGTGCCAGCAGCTTAATCGGGGTTAGCACAGATACGCAGTATTTT. Amino acids: CASSLIGVSTDTQYF. The rearrangement joins TRBV7-3 to TRBJ2-3, with D possibly being TRBD2 (5 bases). The CDR3 totals 15 residues. V was pared by 1 base and J by 0 bases, with 8 bases between. Germline V lookup: CDR1 SGHTA, CDR2 FQGTGA.

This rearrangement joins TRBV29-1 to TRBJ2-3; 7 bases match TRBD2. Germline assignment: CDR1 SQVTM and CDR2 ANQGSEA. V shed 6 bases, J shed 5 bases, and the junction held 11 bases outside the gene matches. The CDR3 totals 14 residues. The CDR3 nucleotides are TGCAGCGTGGCAAGGAGACTAGCAGGAGATACGCAGTATTTT. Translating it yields CSVARRLAGDTQYF.

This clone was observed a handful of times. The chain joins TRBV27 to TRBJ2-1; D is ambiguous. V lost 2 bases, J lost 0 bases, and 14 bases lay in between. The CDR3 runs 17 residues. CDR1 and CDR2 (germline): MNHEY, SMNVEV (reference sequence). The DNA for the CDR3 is TGTGCCAGCAGTTTAGTCCCAGGTTTAAGCTCCTACAATGAGCAGTTCTTC. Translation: CASSLVPGLSSYNEQFF.

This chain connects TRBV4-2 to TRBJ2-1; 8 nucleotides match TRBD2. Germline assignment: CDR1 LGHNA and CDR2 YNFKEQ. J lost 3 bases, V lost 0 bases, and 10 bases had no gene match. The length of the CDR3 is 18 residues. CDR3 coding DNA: TGTGCCAGCAGCCAAGATCTAGGACTAGCCCCAATCTACAATGAGCAGTTCTTC. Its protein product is CASSQDLGLAPIYNEQFF.

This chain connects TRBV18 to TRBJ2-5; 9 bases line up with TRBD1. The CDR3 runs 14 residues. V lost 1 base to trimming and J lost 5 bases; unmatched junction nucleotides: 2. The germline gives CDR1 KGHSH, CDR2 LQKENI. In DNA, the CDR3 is TGTGCCAGCTCACCACTCGGACAGGGGGAGACCCAGTACTTC. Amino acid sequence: CASSPLGQGETQYF.

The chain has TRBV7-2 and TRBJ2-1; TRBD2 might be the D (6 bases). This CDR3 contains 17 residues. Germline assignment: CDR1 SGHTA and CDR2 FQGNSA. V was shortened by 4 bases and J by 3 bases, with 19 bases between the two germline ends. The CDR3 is CASSSPRGSGNYNEQFF. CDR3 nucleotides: TGTGCCAGCAGCTCCCCCCGGGGTAGCGGTAACTACAATGAGCAGTTCTTC.

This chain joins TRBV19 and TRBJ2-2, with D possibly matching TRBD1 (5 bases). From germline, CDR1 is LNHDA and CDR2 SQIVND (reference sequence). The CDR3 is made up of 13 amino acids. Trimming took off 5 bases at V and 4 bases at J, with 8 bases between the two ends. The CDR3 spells CASSPQGTGELFF. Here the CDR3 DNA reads TGTGCCAGTAGTCCCCAGGGCACCGGGGAGCTGTTTTTT.

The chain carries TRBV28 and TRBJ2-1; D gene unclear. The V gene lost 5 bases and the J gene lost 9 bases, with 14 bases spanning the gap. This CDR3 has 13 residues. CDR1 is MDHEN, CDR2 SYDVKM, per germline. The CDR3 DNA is TGTGCCAGCAGTAAGTCTAACCGTCTTGAGCAGTTCTTC. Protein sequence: CASSKSNRLEQFF.

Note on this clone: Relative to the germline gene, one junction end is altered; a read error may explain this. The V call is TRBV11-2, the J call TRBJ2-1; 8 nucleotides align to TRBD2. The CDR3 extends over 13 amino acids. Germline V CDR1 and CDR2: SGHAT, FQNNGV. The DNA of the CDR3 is TGTGCCAGCAGCTTAGATAAGCGGGAGAGAGGTGTCTTC. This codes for CASSLDKRERGVF.

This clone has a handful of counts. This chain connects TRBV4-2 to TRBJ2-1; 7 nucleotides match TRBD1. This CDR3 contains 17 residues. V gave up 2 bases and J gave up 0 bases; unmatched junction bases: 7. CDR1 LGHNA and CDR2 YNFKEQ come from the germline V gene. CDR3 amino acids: CASSQIDRESSYNEQFF. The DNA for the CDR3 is TGTGCCAGCAGCCAAATTGACAGGGAAAGCTCCTACAATGAGCAGTTCTTC.

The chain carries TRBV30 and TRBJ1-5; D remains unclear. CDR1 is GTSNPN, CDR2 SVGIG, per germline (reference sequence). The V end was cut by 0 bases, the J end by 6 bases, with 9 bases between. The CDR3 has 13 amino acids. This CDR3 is CAWSVRGIQPQHF. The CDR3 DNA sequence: TGTGCCTGGAGTGTGCGAGGGATTCAGCCCCAGCATTTT.

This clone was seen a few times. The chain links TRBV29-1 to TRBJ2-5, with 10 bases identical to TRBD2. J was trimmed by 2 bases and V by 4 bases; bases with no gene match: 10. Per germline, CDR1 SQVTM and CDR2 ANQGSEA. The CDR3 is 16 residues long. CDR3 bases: TGCAGCGTTGGGGGTGTAAGCGGGAGGGCTCAAGAGACCCAGTACTTC. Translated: CSVGGVSGRAQETQYF.

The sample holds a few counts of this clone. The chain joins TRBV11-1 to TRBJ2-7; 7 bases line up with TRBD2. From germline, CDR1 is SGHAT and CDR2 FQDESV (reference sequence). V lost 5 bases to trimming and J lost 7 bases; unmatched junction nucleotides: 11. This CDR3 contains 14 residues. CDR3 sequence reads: CASSLLGGAGEQYF. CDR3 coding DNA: TGTGCCAGCAGCCTACTCGGAGGAGCGGGAGAGCAGTACTTC. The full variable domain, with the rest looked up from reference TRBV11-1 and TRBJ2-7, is EAEVAQSPRYKITEKSQAVAFWCDPISGHATLYWYRQILGQGPELLVQFQDESVVDDSQLPKDRFSAERLKGVDSTLKIQPAELGDSAMYLCASSLLGGAGEQYFGPGTRLTVT.

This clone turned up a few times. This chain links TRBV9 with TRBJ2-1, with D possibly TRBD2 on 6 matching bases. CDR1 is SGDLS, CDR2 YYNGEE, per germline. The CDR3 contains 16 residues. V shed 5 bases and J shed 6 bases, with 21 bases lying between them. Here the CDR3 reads CASSESGQPQGNEQFF. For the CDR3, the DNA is TGTGCCAGCAGTGAGAGCGGGCAGCCTCAGGGCAATGAGCAGTTCTTC.

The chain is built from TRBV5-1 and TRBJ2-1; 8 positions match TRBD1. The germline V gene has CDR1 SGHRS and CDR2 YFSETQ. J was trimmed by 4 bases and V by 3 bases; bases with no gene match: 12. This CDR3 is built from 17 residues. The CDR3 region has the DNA TGCGCCAGCAGCTCCGGGACAGGCCTACTCGTTTACAATGAGCAGTTCTTC. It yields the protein CASSSGTGLLVYNEQFF.

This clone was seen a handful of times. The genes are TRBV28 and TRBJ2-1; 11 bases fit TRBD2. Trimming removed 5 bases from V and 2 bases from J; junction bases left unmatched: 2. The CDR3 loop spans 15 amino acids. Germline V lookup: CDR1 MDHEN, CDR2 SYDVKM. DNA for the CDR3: TGTGCCAGCAGTCCGACTAGCGGGGCCTACAATGAGCAGTTCTTC. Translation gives CASSPTSGAYNEQFF. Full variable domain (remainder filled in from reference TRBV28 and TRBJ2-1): DVKVTQSSRYLVKRTGEKVFLECVQDMDHENMFWYRQDPGLGLRLIYFSYDVKMKEKGDIPEGYSVSREKKERFSLILESASTNQTSMYLCASSPTSGAYNEQFFGPGTRLTVL.

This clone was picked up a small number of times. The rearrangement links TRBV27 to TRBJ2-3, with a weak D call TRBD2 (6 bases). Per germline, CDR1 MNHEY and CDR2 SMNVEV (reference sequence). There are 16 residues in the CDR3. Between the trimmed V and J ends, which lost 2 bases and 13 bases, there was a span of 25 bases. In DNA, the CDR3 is TGTGCCAGCAGTTTAGGCCTTCGGAATGGGGGTTCGGGAGAGTATTTT. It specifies CASSLGLRNGGSGEYF.

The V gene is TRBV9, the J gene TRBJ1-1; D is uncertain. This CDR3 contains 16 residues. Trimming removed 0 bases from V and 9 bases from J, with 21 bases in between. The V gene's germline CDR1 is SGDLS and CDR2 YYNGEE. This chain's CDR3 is CASSVGSHGGSLKAFF. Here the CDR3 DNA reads TGTGCCAGCAGCGTAGGTTCCCATGGTGGCAGTCTGAAAGCTTTCTTT.

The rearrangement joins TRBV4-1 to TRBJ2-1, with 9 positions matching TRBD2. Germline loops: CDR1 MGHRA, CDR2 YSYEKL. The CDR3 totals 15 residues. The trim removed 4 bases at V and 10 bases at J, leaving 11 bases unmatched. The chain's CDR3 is CASSPAWWRGGEQFF. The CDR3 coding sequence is TGCGCCAGCAGCCCGGCCTGGTGGCGGGGGGGGGAGCAGTTCTTC.

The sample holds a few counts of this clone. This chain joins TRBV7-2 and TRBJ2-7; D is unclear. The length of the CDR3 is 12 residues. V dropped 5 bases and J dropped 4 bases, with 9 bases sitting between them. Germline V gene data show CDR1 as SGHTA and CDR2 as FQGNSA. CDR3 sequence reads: CASSQAVYEQYF. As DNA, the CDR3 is TGTGCCAGCAGCCAAGCTGTATACGAGCAGTACTTC.

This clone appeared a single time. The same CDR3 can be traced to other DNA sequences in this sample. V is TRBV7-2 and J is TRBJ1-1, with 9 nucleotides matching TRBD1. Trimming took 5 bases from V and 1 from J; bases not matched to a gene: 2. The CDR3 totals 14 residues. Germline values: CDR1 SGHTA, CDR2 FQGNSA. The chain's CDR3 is CASSLDRGNTEAFF. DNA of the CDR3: TGTGCCAGCAGCCTGGACAGGGGGAACACTGAAGCTTTCTTT. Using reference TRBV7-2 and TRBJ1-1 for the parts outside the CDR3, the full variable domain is GAGVSQSPSNKVTEKGKDVELRCDPISGHTALYWYRQSLGQGLEFLIYFQGNSAPDKSGLPSDRFSAERTGGSVSTLTIQRTQQEDSAVYLCASSLDRGNTEAFFGQGTRLTVV.

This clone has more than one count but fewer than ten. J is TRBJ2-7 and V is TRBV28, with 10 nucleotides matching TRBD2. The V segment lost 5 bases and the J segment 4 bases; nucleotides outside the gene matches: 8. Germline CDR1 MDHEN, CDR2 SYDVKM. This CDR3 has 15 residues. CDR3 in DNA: TGTGCCAGCAGTCAAACTAGCGGGGTTAATTACGAGCAGTACTTC. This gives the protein CASSQTSGVNYEQYF. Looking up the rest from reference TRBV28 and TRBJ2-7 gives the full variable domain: DVKVTQSSRYLVKRTGEKVFLECVQDMDHENMFWYRQDPGLGLRLIYFSYDVKMKEKGDIPEGYSVSREKKERFSLILESASTNQTSMYLCASSQTSGVNYEQYFGPGTRLTVT.

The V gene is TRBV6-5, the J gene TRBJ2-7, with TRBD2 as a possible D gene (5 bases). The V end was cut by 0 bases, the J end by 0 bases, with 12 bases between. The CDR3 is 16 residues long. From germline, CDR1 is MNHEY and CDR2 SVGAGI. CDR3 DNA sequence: TGTGCCAGCAGTTACTCAGCGGTTCGCTCCTCCTACGAGCAGTACGTC. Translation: CASSYSAVRSSYEQYV.

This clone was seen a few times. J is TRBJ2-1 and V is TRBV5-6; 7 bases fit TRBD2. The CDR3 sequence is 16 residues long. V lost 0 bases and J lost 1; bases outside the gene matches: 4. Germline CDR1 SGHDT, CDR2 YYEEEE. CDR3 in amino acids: CASSLASGPSYNEQFF. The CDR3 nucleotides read TGTGCCAGCAGCTTGGCTAGCGGTCCGTCCTACAATGAGCAGTTCTTC.

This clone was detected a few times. The CDR3 DNA follows: TGCGCCAGCAGCGTCGAGAGGGCCGTGGTGTGGTACTTC. Amino acid sequence: CASSVERAVVWYF. The chain employs TRBV5-1 and TRBJ2-7; TRBD2 is a possible D gene (5 bases). CDR1 and CDR2 (germline): SGHRS, YFSETQ. Trimming left V 4 bases short and J 12 bases short, with 20 bases between. The CDR3 has 13 residues.

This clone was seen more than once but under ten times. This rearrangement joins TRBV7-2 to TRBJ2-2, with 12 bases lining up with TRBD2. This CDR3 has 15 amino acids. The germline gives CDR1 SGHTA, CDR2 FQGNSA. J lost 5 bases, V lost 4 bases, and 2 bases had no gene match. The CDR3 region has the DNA TGTGCCAGCAGCTCTGGACTAGCGGGAACCGGGGAGCTGTTTTTT. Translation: CASSSGLAGTGELFF.